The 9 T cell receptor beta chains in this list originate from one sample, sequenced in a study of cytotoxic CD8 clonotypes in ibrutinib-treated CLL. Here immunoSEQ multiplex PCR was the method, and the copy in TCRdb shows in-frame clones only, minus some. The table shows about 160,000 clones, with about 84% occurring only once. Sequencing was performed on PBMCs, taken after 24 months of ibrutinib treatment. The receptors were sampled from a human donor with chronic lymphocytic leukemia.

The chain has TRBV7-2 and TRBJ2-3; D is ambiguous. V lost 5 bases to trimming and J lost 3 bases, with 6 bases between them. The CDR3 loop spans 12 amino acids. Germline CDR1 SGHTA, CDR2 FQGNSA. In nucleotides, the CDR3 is TGTGCCAGCAGCGTAGTTACAGATACGCAGTATTTT. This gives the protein CASSVVTDTQYF.

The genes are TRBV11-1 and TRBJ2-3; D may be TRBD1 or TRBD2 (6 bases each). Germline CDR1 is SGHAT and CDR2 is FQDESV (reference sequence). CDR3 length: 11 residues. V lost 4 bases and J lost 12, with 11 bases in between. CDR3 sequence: CASSWGAGQYF. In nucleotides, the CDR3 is TGTGCCAGCAGCTGGGGGGCAGGTCAGTATTTT.

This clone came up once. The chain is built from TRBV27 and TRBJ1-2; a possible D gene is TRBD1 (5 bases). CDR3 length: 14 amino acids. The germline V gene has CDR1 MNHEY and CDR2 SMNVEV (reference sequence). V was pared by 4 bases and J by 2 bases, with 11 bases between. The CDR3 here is CASSYQGQNYGYTF. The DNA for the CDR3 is TGTGCCAGCAGTTACCAGGGTCAAAACTATGGCTACACCTTC.

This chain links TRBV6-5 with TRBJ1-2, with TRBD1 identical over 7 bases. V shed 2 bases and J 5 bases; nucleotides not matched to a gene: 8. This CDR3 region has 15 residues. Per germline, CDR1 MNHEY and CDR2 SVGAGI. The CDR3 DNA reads TGTGCCAGCAGTTACCAGGGCAGGGGGGGATATGGCTACACCTTC. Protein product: CASSYQGRGGYGYTF.

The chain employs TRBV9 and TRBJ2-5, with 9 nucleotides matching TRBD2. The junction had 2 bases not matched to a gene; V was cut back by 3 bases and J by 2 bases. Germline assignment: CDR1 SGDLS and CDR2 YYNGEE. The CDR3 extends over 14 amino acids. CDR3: CASSERGAQETQYF. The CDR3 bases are TGTGCCAGCAGCGAGCGGGGGGCGCAAGAGACCCAGTACTTC.

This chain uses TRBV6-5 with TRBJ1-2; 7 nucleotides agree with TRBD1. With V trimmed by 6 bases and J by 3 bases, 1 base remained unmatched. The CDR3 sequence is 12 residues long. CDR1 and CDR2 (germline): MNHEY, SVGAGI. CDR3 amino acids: CASSQGDYGYTF. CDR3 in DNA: TGTGCCAGCAGCCAGGGGGACTATGGCTACACCTTC.

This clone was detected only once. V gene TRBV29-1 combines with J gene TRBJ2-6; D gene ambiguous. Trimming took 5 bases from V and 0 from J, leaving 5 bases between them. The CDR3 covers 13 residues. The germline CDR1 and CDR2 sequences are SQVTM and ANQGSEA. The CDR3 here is CSVTVSGANVLTF. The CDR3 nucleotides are TGCAGCGTTACAGTCTCTGGGGCCAACGTCCTGACTTTC.

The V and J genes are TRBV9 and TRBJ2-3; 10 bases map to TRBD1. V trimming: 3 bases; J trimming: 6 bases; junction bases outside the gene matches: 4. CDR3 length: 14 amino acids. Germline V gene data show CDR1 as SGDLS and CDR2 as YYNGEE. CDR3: CASSETGGRDTQYF. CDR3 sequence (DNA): TGTGCCAGCAGCGAGACAGGGGGCAGGGATACGCAGTATTTT.

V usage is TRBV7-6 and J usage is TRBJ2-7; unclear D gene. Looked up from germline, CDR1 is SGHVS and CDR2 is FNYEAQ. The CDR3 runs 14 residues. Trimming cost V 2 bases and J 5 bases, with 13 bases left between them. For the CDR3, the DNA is TGTGCCAGCAGCTTAAGAGAAGAAGAAGACGAGCAGTACTTC. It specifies CASSLREEEDEQYF.